This TCR beta chain was obtained from a study of T cells after yellow fever vaccination. Study overall: Researchers used SMART-Seq v4 Ultra Low Input to prepare fractions that had low cell numbers.

This CDR3 comprises 18 residues. V was pared by 7 bases and J by 3 bases, with 22 bases between. Germline V lookup: CDR1 LGHDT, CDR2 YNNKEL (reference sequence). As to this clonotype: As yet, its antigen is unknown.

By 5'RACE template switching, TCR cDNA was produced, with a universal primer site and UMIs added in the process. TCRdb independently ran MiXCR on the 5' RACE reads; one entry per CDR3 protein. The repertoire holds 300,000 to 450,000 distinct CDR3 sequences, with about 6.2% as singletons. Study-wide findings and caveats: Clones from primary vaccination mostly reappeared after the booster (96% CD4, approximately 86% CD8). Although most clonotypes did not, a small share appeared in both CD4 and CD8 compartments.

The sample was PBMCs, taken 5 days after the yellow fever booster vaccination. The chain couples TRBV3-1 to TRBJ2-6, with D possibly TRBD2 on 5 matching bases. The TCR sequence derives from a man younger than 45 who received the YFV17D yellow fever vaccine. DNA for the CDR3: TGTGCCAGCACCCATCCGGGGAGACTCACCGGTGGGGCCAACGTCCTGACTTTC. Its protein product is CASTHPGRLTGGANVLTF.